This T cell receptor beta chain emerged from a study of identical twins' blood T cells (dated by TCRdb to the early 2010s). As for the study more broadly: The approximately twelve libraries, six for the alpha chain and six for the beta chain, yielded 50 million or so Illumina reads in total. The study compared TCR alpha and beta chain repertoires of three pairs of monozygous twins using next-generation sequencing to assess genetic influence on repertoire formation.

Receptor amplification or capture employed 5' RACE. Data came from an Illumina Genome Analyzer IIx. The RNA-based TCR cDNA libraries were made using a previously described protocol that was modified in several ways. To prevent cross-contamination, barcodes specific to each sample were added to both ends of every TCR cDNA library during cDNA synthesis and amplification. The authors processed their data as follows. Between about 90,000 and nearly 550,000 clonotypes were identified per individual, and about 2 to 3.6 million CDR3-containing reads were obtained per library. Reads with improper barcode index combinations were discarded, and clonesets were then built for each library with the MiTCR software. While assembling CDR3 clonotypes, MiTCR corrected PCR and sequencing errors and either filtered or rescued low-quality reads. Artificial out-of-frame clonotypes were removed by being mapped to in-frame sequences, with one indel in the CDR3 allowed. V and J gene usage similarity between donors was measured as Jensen-Shannon divergence divided by mean entropy. TCRdb itself trimmed the public reads at Q25 with fastp, ran MiXCR and retained productive beta chains. Each CDR3 protein gets just one entry, which takes the most common genes and DNA from the rows behind it. V and J calls and clone size were set by TCRdb, not the authors. The sample table lists 300,000 to 450,000 distinct CDR3 sequences, around 30% of them with a count of one. Clones ranked in the top ten supply roughly 5.5% of the sample.

Comment on this clonotype: Its antigen remains undetermined. A read error may be the cause here, since a much bigger clone is one base away.

The CDR3 contains 14 residues, cysteine and phenylalanine counted. Only the CDR3 portion is preserved as DNA: 42 bases, with reading frame beginning at the first base. The germline V gene (reference sequence) sets CDR1 to DFQATT and CDR2 to SNEGSKA. On the study overall, not on this receptor specifically: Among the most abundant TCRbeta clonotypes, more CDR3 sequences were shared by each donor with her twin than with unrelated donors. V gene usage was reported to be markedly more similar within twin pairs than between unrelated donors, even among non-selected out-of-frame TCRbeta clonotypes. Environmental influences could not be excluded as an explanation for twin similarity, since twins were reared together. The number of CDR3 clonotypes shared between two donors was mainly determined by the product of the cloneset sizes of the two donors, and no clear deviation from this trend was shown by twins. The study stated that the proposed role of the TCRalpha J segment in MHC recognition during thymic selection needs to be validated by independent studies.

The donors were six healthy women who made up three monozygous twin pairs. All three twin pairs had been raised together and were thought likely to have encountered the same vaccines and infectious agents. RNA was isolated from peripheral blood mononuclear cells and used to prepare TCR cDNA libraries. This sequence was found in a woman aged 18-50 years in good health. This sequence uses TRBV20-1 and TRBJ1-6, and possibly TRBD1, on 6 matching bases. The sample comprised PBMCs. The DNA is TGCAGTGCTACGGACAGAGCTTTTAATTTACCCCTCCACTTT. Its protein product is CSATDRAFNLPLHF.